This TCR beta chain comes out of a study of blood T cell repertoires in COVID-19. TCRdb keeps only in-frame clones here, not all; method: immunoSEQ multiplex PCR. This table has 100,000 to 150,000 clones, approximately 86% appearing once. The V and J ends lost 2 bases and 14 bases respectively, with 14 bases between them. The CDR3 is 13 residues long. Looked up from germline, CDR1 is SGDLS and CDR2 is YYNGEE. The sequencing sample was made of peripheral blood. V usage is TRBV9 and J usage is TRBJ1-6; TRBD1 might be the D (6 bases). The sequence was collected from a woman in her 70s with COVID-19, enrolled during active disease. In nucleotides, the CDR3 is TGTGCCAGCAGCGTGGGGGGGGCTGTATCCCTCCACTTT. Its translation: CASSVGGAVSLHF.